These 29 T cell receptor beta chains were all obtained from the same sample, sequenced in a study of control samples from healthy donors and cancer patients. Assay used: immunoSEQ multiplex PCR; TCRdb lists only in-frame clones, some missing. This table has 150,000 or so clones, 85% to 90% appearing once. What was sequenced was blood. These receptors came from a man aged 30 to 39 in good health.

The chain uses TRBV6-1 and TRBJ2-1; the D gene is possibly TRBD2 (5 bases). V lost 0 bases and J lost 10, with 13 bases in between. Germline loops: CDR1 MNHNS, CDR2 SASEGT. The CDR3 sequence is 14 residues long. Here the CDR3 DNA reads TGTGCCAGCAGTGAAGCGGGCCTAGCCAGCGAGCAGTTCTTC. Encoded protein: CASSEAGLASEQFF.

This chain links TRBV6-1 with TRBJ1-4; D gene uncertain. Trimming took 1 base from V and 1 from J, leaving 4 bases between them. From germline, CDR1 is MNHNS and CDR2 SASEGT. This CDR3 spans 14 amino acids. The CDR3 DNA reads TGTGCCAGCAGTGAAGGTGGAACTAATGAAAAACTGTTTTTT. This gives the protein CASSEGGTNEKLFF.

This clone was picked up one time. The chain is built from TRBV7-9 and TRBJ2-3; D is perhaps TRBD1 or TRBD2 (5 bases each). In germline, CDR1 is SEHNR, CDR2 FQNEAQ (reference sequence). There are 16 residues in the CDR3. The V gene lost 3 bases and the J gene lost 2 bases, with 15 bases spanning the gap. This chain's CDR3 is CASSFAAGTITDTQYF. DNA for the CDR3: TGTGCCAGCAGCTTTGCTGCAGGGACCATCACAGATACGCAGTATTTT.

The chain is built from TRBV5-4 and TRBJ2-7, with D perhaps matching TRBD2 (6 bases). V lost 5 bases and J lost 3, with 15 bases in between. This CDR3 contains 14 residues. Germline V gives CDR1 SGHNT, CDR2 YYREEE (reference sequence). DNA for the CDR3: TGTGCCAGCAGGGACCGGGGGACTTTCTACGAGCAGTACTTC. This gives the protein CASRDRGTFYEQYF.

The gene calls are TRBV3-1 (or the pseudogene TRBV3-2) and TRBJ2-1; possible D gene TRBD2, 6 bases. This CDR3 contains 15 residues. Germline V CDR1 and CDR2: LGHDT, YNNKEL (reference sequence). V lost 5 bases and J lost 4, with 15 bases in between. This CDR3 reads CASSKRALGYNEQFF. The CDR3 region has the DNA TGTGCCAGCAGCAAGCGGGCACTAGGGTACAATGAGCAGTTCTTC.

The rearrangement uses TRBV11-2 and TRBJ1-1; D is unclear. Trimming took 2 bases from V and 5 from J, leaving 6 bases between them. The CDR3 runs to 12 residues. Germline CDR1 is SGHAT and CDR2 is FQNNGV. The CDR3 reads CASSLHGTEAFF. Written as DNA, the CDR3 is TGTGCCAGCAGCTTACACGGGACTGAAGCTTTCTTT.

V usage is TRBV27 and J usage is TRBJ2-3, with 16 bases identical to TRBD2. The CDR3 has 16 residues. Unmatched junction bases numbered 5, after V lost 6 bases and J lost 5 bases. Germline V gives CDR1 MNHEY, CDR2 SMNVEV (reference sequence). CDR3 sequence (DNA): TGTGCCAGCAGGGGACTAGCGGGAGGGCCAAAAGATACGCAGTATTTT. This gives the protein CASRGLAGGPKDTQYF.

The chain recombines TRBV27 with TRBJ1-6; TRBD1 is a possible D gene (5 bases). The CDR3 contains 16 residues. Germline CDR1 and CDR2: MNHEY and SMNVEV (reference sequence). Trimming pared 0 bases from V and 5 bases from J, leaving 11 bases between. The CDR3 nucleotides are TGTGCCAGCAGTTTATCCGGGGGACGGAATAATTCACCCCTCCACTTT. This codes for CASSLSGGRNNSPLHF.

The J gene is TRBJ1-1, the V gene TRBV4-1; D gene uncertain. CDR1 and CDR2 from the germline V gene are MGHRA and YSYEKL. There are 14 residues in the CDR3. V was trimmed by 5 bases and J by 11 bases, leaving 21 bases between them. The chain's CDR3 is CASSSQVTMSLAFF. The CDR3 nucleotides read TGCGCCAGCAGCTCCCAGGTCACGATGAGTTTGGCTTTCTTT.

This chain connects TRBV29-1 to TRBJ1-1, with 11 bases that match TRBD1. CDR1 and CDR2 from the germline V gene are SQVTM and ANQGSEA. The CDR3 spans 15 residues. The J segment lost 1 base and the V segment lost 8 bases, leaving 9 bases of the junction unmatched. The CDR3: CSCRDRGSPNTEAFF. In DNA, the CDR3 is TGCAGCTGCCGGGACAGGGGGTCCCCGAACACTGAAGCTTTCTTT.

This clone is a singleton in its sample. The chain couples TRBV19 to TRBJ1-5, with 7 nucleotides matching TRBD1. CDR3 length: 15 residues. The junction had 3 bases not matched to a gene; V was cut back by 4 bases and J by 0 bases. The germline V gene encodes CDR1 LNHDA and CDR2 SQIVND (reference sequence). CDR3 sequence reads: CASSKQGNSNQPQHF. As DNA, the CDR3 is TGTGCCAGTAGTAAACAGGGGAATAGCAATCAGCCCCAGCATTTT.

This clone was seen a handful of times. V and J are TRBV15 and TRBJ2-3, with D possibly being TRBD1 (6 bases). Germline values: CDR1 LNHNV, CDR2 YYDKDF (reference sequence). The CDR3 has 14 residues. The V and J ends lost 2 bases and 4 bases respectively, with 10 bases between them. In DNA form, the CDR3 reads TGTGCCACCAGCAGATACAGGGTACCAGATACGCAGTATTTT. It is translated as CATSRYRVPDTQYF.

V and J are TRBV5-1 and TRBJ2-2; 11 positions match TRBD2. Germline-derived CDR1 and CDR2 are SGHRS and YFSETQ. The junction had 7 bases not matched to a gene; V was cut back by 5 bases and J by 1 base. This CDR3 has 17 amino acids. The CDR3 here is CASSWGTSGKNTGELFF. CDR3 DNA: TGCGCCAGCAGTTGGGGGACTAGCGGAAAGAACACCGGGGAGCTGTTTTTT.

V usage is TRBV3-1 (or the pseudogene TRBV3-2) and J usage is TRBJ1-6, with 10 positions matching TRBD1. The junction had 16 bases not matched to a gene; V was cut back by 2 bases and J by 6 bases. The CDR3 runs to 20 residues. Germline assignment: CDR1 LGHDT and CDR2 YNNKEL (reference sequence). CDR3 sequence reads: CASSQSRDRGFLLGNSPLHF. The CDR3 bases are TGTGCCAGCAGCCAATCTCGGGACAGGGGATTTCTTTTAGGTAATTCACCCCTCCACTTT.

The chain is built from TRBV27 and TRBJ2-2; D tentatively reads TRBD1 or TRBD2 (5 bases each). The CDR3 covers 17 residues. Germline V gives CDR1 MNHEY, CDR2 SMNVEV (reference sequence). The ends were cut back, 2 bases at V and 6 bases at J, with 19 bases in the middle. CDR3 loop: CASSLRFGGGISGELFF. CDR3 bases: TGTGCCAGCAGTTTAAGATTTGGGGGTGGGATATCCGGGGAGCTGTTTTTT.

This chain connects TRBV5-1 to TRBJ2-7, with 8 bases identical to TRBD1. The CDR3 length is 16 residues. Trimming cost V 1 base and J 3 bases; bases outside gene matches: 9. Germline-derived CDR1 and CDR2 are SGHRS and YFSETQ. The CDR3, as DNA: TGCGCCAGCAGCTTGTTCTCGGGACAGGCAATCTACGAGCAGTACTTC. Its protein product is CASSLFSGQAIYEQYF.

This chain joins TRBV7-9 and TRBJ2-2; D uncertain. The V end was cut by 5 bases, the J end by 6 bases, with 7 bases between. CDR3 size: 12 residues. CDR1 is SEHNR, CDR2 FQNEAQ, per germline (reference sequence). The chain's CDR3 is CASSRISGELFF. In nucleotides, the CDR3 is TGTGCCAGCAGCCGGATTTCCGGGGAGCTGTTTTTT.

This chain connects TRBV5-8 to TRBJ2-1; the match to TRBD2 covers 11 bases. V lost 1 base to trimming and J lost 7 bases; unmatched junction nucleotides: 7. Germline assignment: CDR1 SGHTS and CDR2 YDEGEE. This CDR3 region has 16 residues. This chain's CDR3 is CASSLPIAGGLNEQFF. The CDR3 DNA sequence: TGTGCCAGCAGCTTGCCAATAGCGGGGGGGCTTAATGAGCAGTTCTTC.

The chain joins TRBV27 to TRBJ2-3; no firm D call. The CDR3 extends over 13 amino acids. From germline, CDR1 is MNHEY and CDR2 SMNVEV (reference sequence). Trimming took 6 bases from V and 4 from J, leaving 11 bases between them. CDR3 sequence (DNA): TGTGCCAGCAGCCTAACCCTTTCAGATACGCAGTATTTT. Translation: CASSLTLSDTQYF.

This sequence joins TRBV18 and TRBJ2-7, with D unclear. With 5 bases removed from V and 0 bases from J, the gap between germline ends came to 8 bases. This CDR3 is built from 13 residues. The germline gives CDR1 KGHSH, CDR2 LQKENI. CDR3 nucleotide sequence: TGTGCCAGCTCATCGGGTTCCTCCTACGAGCAGTACTTC. Residues: CASSSGSSYEQYF.

The V call is TRBV12-3 or TRBV12-4, the J call TRBJ2-7, with TRBD2 matching 7 bases. The CDR3 has 13 residues. The ends lost 6 bases at V and 3 bases at J; junction bases unmatched: 5. CDR3 bases: TGTGCCAGCAGAACGGGAGGTGGCTACGAGCAGTACTTC. It translates to CASRTGGGYEQYF.

CDR3 sequence: CASSSQRGFGELFF. The CDR3 DNA reads TGTGCCAGCAGCTCTCAACGGGGGTTCGGGGAGCTGTTTTTT. The chain has TRBV6-2 or TRBV6-3 and TRBJ2-2, with a weak D call TRBD2 (6 bases). Looked up from germline, CDR1 is MNHEY and CDR2 is SVGEGT. The CDR3 runs to 14 residues. V lost 6 bases and J 7 bases, leaving 15 bases between the germline ends.

The rearrangement uses TRBV2 and TRBJ2-3; perhaps TRBD1 as D (6 bases). V was clipped by 5 bases and J by 1 base, with 13 bases between them. In germline, CDR1 is SNHLY, CDR2 FYNNEI. This CDR3 comprises 15 residues. The DNA of the CDR3 is TGTGCCAGCAGTCCTACAGGGACGGGCACAGATACGCAGTATTTT. Translated, it gives CASSPTGTGTDTQYF.

The chain carries TRBV27 and TRBJ2-5; 11 bases are shared with TRBD2. After removal of 5 bases from V and 4 bases from J, the junction contained 3 bases not matched to a gene. The CDR3 has 14 amino acids. CDR1 is MNHEY, CDR2 SMNVEV, per germline (reference sequence). The CDR3 DNA follows: TGTGCCAGCAGTCTAGCGGGAGGACGAGAGACCCAGTACTTC. Translated: CASSLAGGRETQYF.

The chain carries TRBV24-1 and TRBJ2-1; TRBD2 matches at 9 bases. With 2 bases clipped from V and 8 bases from J, the junction kept 3 bases outside the gene matches. Germline V CDR1 and CDR2: KGHDR, SFDVKD. There are 14 residues in the CDR3. CDR3 nucleotides: TGTGCCACCAGTGATTATAGCGGGAGCGATGAGCAGTTCTTC. Encoded protein: CATSDYSGSDEQFF.

The chain combines TRBV2 with TRBJ2-7; tentative D call: TRBD1 (6 bases). Per the germline V gene, CDR1 is SNHLY and CDR2 is FYNNEI. The CDR3 covers 14 residues. With 5 bases removed from V and 0 bases from J, the gap between germline ends came to 11 bases. The CDR3 is CASSFTGSSYEQYF. Written as DNA, the CDR3 is TGTGCCAGCAGTTTTACAGGGAGCTCCTACGAGCAGTACTTC.

To note about this clone: A junction end diverges from the germline sequence, so it may reflect a read error. The rearrangement uses TRBV30 and TRBJ1-6; no reliable D call. The CDR3 runs 13 residues. Germline values: CDR1 GTSNPN, CDR2 SVGIG (reference sequence). CDR3: CAWSRTYNSPLHF. CDR3 bases: TGTGCCTGGAGTAGGACCTACAATTCACCCCTCCACTTT. Supplemented by reference TRBV30 and TRBJ1-6, the full variable domain reads SQTIHQWPATLVQPVGSPLSLECTVEGTSNPNLYWYRQAAGRGLQLLFYSVGIGQISSEVPQNLSASRPQDRQFILSSKKLLLSDSGFYLCAWSRTYNSPLHFGNGTRLTVT.

J is TRBJ2-5 and V is TRBV7-9; tentative D call: TRBD1 (5 bases). The CDR3 covers 16 residues. With 4 bases removed from V and 0 bases from J, the gap between germline ends came to 15 bases. Per germline, CDR1 SEHNR and CDR2 FQNEAQ (reference sequence). Written as DNA, the CDR3 is TGTGCCAGCAGCTCCGAAGGGGCTCTGTACCAAGAGACCCAGTACTTC. Its protein is CASSSEGALYQETQYF.

The CDR3 bases are TGTGCCACCAGCAGCTGGACAGGGTCCACTGAAGCTTTCTTT. This gives the protein CATSSWTGSTEAFF. The genes are TRBV15 and TRBJ1-1; 8 bases match TRBD1. The V gene's germline CDR1 is LNHNV and CDR2 YYDKDF (reference sequence). After removal of 3 bases from V and 4 bases from J, the junction contained 4 bases not matched to a gene. There are 14 residues in the CDR3.